The T cell receptor (beta chain) described here comes from a study of neurological immune-mediated disorders. From the 5' RACE reads, TCRdb called clonotypes with MiXCR, one entry per CDR3 protein. Counted here are roughly 80,000 distinct CDR3 sequences, 17% occurring once; the ten biggest clones make up 15%. Deletions cut 7 bases from V and 4 bases from J, with 21 bases between. From germline, CDR1 is DFQATT and CDR2 SNEGSKA (reference sequence). This CDR3 has 15 amino acids. The clonotype was recovered from a woman aged 35 to 49 in good health. Sample: PBMCs. The chain joins TRBV20-1 to TRBJ2-3; TRBD2 might be the D (7 bases). In nucleotides, the CDR3 is TGCAGTGTGTCCCTACCCGGGGGGCGTGCAGATACGCAGTATTTT. Protein sequence: CSVSLPGGRADTQYF.